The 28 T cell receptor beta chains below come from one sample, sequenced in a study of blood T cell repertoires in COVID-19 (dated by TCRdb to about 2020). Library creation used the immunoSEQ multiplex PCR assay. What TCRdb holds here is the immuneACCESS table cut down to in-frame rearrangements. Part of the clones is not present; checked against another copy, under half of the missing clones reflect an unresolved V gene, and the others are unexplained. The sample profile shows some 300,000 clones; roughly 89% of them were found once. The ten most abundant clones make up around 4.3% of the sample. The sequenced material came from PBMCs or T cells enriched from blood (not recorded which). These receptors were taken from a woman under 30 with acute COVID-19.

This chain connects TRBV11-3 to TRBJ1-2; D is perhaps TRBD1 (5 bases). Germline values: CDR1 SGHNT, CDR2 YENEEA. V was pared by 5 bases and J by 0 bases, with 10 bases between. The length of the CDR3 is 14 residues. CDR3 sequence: CASSASQANYGYTF. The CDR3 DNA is TGTGCCAGCAGCGCATCACAGGCTAACTATGGCTACACCTTC.

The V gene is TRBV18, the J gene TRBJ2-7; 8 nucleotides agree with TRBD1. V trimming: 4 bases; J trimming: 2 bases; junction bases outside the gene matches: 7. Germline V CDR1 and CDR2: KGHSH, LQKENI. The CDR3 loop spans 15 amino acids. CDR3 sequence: CASSLFRDRTYEQYF. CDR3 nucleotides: TGTGCCAGCTCACTTTTCCGGGACAGGACCTACGAGCAGTACTTC.

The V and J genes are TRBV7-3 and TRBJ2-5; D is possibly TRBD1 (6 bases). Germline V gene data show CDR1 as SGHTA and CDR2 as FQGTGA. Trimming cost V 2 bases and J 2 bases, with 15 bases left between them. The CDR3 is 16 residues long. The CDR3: CASSLVAGASQETQYF. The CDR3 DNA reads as TGTGCCAGCAGCTTAGTCGCAGGGGCATCGCAAGAGACCCAGTACTTC.

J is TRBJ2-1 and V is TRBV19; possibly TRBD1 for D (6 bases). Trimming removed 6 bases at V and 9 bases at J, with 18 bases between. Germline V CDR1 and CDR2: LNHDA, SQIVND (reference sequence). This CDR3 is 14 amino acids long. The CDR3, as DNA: TGTGCCAGTAGCCTTACAGGGCAACATGGTGAGCAGTTCTTC. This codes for CASSLTGQHGEQFF. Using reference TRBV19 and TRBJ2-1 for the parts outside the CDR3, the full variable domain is DGGITQSPKYLFRKEGQNVTLSCEQNLNHDAMYWYRQDPGQGLRLIYYSQIVNDFQKGDIAEGYSVSREKKESFPLTVTSAQKNPTAFYLCASSLTGQHGEQFFGPGTRLTVL.

CDR3 coding DNA: TGTGCCAGCAGCCTCTGGGTGGCGTCTAGCGGAGAGGAGACCCAGTACTTC. Translated: CASSLWVASSGEETQYF. The chain recombines TRBV3-1 (or the pseudogene TRBV3-2) with TRBJ2-5, with 7 bases that match TRBD2. The germline CDR1 and CDR2 sequences are LGHDT and YNNKEL (reference sequence). The CDR3 loop spans 17 amino acids. V shed 4 bases, J shed 5 bases, and the junction held 16 bases outside the gene matches.

CDR3 DNA: TGTGCCAGCAGCCAAGGGTATGAGGGTCCCTTCCTCTACTTC. It is translated as CASSQGYEGPFLYF. V is TRBV3-1 (or the pseudogene TRBV3-2) and J is TRBJ2-7; D is perhaps TRBD2 (5 bases). V lost 1 base to trimming and J lost 13 bases, with 20 bases between them. Germline V gene lookup returns CDR1 LGHDT and CDR2 YNNKEL (reference sequence). The CDR3 has 14 amino acids.

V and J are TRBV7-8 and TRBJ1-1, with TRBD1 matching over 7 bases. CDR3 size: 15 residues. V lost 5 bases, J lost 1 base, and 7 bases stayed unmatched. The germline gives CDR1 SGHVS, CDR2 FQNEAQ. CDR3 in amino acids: CASSVDRVGNTEAFF. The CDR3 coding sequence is TGTGCCAGCAGCGTAGACAGGGTAGGGAACACTGAAGCTTTCTTT.

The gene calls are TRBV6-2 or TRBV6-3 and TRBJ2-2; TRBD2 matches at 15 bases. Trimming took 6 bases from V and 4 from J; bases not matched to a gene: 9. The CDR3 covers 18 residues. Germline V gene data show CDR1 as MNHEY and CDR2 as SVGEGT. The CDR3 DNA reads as TGTGCCAGCAGCCCCAGGACTAGCGGGAGGGGAGGCACCGGGGAGCTGTTTTTT. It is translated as CASSPRTSGRGGTGELFF.

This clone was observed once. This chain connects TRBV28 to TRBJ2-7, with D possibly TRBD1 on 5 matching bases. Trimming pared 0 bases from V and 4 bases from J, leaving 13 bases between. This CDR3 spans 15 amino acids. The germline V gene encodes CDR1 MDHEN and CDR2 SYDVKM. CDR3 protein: CASSLWKSGAYEQYF. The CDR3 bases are TGTGCCAGCAGTTTATGGAAAAGTGGGGCATACGAGCAGTACTTC.

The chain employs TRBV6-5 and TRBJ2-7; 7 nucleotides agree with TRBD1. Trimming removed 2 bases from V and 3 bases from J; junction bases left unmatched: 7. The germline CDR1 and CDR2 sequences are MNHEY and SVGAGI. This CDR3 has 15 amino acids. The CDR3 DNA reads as TGTGCCAGCAGTTACCGAAACAGGGGATACTACGAGCAGTACTTC. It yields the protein CASSYRNRGYYEQYF.

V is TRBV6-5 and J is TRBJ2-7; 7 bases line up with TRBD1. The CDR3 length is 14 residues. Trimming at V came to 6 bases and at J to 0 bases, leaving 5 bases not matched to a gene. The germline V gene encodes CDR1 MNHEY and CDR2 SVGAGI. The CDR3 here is CASRRTGRSYEQYF. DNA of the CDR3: TGTGCCAGCAGGAGGACAGGCCGCTCCTACGAGCAGTACTTC.

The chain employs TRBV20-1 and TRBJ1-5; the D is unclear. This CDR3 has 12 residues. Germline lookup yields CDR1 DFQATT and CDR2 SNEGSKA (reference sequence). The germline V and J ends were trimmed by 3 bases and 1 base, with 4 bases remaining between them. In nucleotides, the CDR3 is TGCAGTGCTAGTAGCAGCAATCAGCCCCAGCATTTT. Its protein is CSASSSNQPQHF.

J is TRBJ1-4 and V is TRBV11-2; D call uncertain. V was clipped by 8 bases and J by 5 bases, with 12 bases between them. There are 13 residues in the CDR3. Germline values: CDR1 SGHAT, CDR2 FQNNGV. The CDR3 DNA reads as TGTGCCAGCGGTCGGACTTGGAATGAAAAACTGTTTTTT. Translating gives CASGRTWNEKLFF.

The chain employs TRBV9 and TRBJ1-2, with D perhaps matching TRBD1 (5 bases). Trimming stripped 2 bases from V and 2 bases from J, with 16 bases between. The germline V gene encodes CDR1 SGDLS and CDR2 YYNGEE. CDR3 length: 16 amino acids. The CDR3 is CASSVSYGQLNYGYTF. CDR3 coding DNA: TGTGCCAGCAGCGTCTCATATGGACAACTAAACTATGGCTACACCTTC.

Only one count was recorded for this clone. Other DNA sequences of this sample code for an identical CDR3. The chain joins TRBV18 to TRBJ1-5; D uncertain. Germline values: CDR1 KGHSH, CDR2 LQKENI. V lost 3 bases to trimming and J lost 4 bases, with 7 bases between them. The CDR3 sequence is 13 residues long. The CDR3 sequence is CASSPTGNQPQHF. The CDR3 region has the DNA TGTGCCAGCTCACCGACGGGAAATCAGCCCCAGCATTTT.

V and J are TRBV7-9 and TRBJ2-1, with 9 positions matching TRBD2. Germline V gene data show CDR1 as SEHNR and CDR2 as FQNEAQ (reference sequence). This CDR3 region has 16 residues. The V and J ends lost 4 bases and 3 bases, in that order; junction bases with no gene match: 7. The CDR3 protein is CASSSLAGTIYNEQFF. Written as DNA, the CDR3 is TGTGCCAGCAGCTCTCTAGCGGGGACTATCTACAATGAGCAGTTCTTC.

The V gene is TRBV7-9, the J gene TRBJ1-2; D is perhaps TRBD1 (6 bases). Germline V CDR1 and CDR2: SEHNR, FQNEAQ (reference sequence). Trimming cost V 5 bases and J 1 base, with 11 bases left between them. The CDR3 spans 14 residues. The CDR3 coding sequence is TGTGCCAGCAGCGGAGACAGGTTTAACTATGGCTACACCTTC. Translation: CASSGDRFNYGYTF.

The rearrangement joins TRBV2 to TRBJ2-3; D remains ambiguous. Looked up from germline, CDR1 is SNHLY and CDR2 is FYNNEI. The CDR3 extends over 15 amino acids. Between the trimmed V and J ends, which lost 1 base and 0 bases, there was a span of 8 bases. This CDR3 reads CASSEDVSSTDTQYF. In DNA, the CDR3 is TGTGCCAGCAGTGAAGATGTGTCTAGCACAGATACGCAGTATTTT.

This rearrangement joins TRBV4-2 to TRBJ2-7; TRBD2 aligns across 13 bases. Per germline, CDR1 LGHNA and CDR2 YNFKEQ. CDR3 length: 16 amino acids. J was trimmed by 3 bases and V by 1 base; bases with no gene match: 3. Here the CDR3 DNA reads TGTGCCAGCAGCCAAGGGGGACTAGCGGGAAGCTACGAGCAGTACTTC. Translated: CASSQGGLAGSYEQYF.

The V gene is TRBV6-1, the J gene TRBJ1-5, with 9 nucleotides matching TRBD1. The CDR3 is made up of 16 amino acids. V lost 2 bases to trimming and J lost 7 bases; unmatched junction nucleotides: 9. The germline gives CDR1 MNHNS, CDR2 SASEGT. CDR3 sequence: CASSEISQGAWQPQHF. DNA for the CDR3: TGTGCCAGCAGTGAAATTTCACAGGGGGCCTGGCAGCCCCAGCATTTT.

The CDR3 spells CASTPGSGKVEQYF. CDR3 sequence (DNA): TGTGCCAGCACCCCAGGGTCAGGGAAGGTCGAGCAGTACTTC. This chain joins TRBV27 and TRBJ2-7; possible D gene TRBD1, 5 bases. CDR1 is MNHEY and CDR2 is SMNVEV in the germline V gene (reference sequence). Trimming removed 7 bases from V and 6 bases from J, with 19 bases in between. This CDR3 contains 14 residues.

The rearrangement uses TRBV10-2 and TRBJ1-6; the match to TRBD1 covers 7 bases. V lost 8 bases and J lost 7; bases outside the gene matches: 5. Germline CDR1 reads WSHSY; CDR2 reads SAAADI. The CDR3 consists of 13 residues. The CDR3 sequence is CASEGGSNSPLHF. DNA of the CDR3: TGCGCCAGCGAAGGGGGCTCGAATTCACCCCTCCACTTT.

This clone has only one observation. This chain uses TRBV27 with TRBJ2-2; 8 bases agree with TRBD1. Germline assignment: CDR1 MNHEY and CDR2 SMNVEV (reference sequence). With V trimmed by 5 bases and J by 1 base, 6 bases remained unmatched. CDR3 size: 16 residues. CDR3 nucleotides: TGTGCCAGCAGTCTTGGGACAGGACGGAACACCGGGGAGCTGTTTTTT. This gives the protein CASSLGTGRNTGELFF.

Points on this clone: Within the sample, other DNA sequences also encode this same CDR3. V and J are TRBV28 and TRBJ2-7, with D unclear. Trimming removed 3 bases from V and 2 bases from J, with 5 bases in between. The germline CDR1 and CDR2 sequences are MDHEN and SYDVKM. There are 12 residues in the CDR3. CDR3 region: CASSLSAYEQYF. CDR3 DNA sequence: TGTGCCAGCAGTTTGTCGGCCTACGAGCAGTACTTC.

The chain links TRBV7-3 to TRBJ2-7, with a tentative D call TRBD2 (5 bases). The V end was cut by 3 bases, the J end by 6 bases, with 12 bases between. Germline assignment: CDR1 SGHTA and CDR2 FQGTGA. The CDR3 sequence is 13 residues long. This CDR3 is CASSLAAAGEQYF. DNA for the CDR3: TGTGCCAGCAGCTTGGCGGCGGCGGGCGAGCAGTACTTC. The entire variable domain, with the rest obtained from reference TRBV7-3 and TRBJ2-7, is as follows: GAGVSQTPSNKVTEKGKYVELRCDPISGHTALYWYRQSLGQGPEFLIYFQGTGAADDSGLPNDRFFAVRPEGSVSTLKIQRTERGDSAVYLCASSLAAAGEQYFGPGTRLTVT.

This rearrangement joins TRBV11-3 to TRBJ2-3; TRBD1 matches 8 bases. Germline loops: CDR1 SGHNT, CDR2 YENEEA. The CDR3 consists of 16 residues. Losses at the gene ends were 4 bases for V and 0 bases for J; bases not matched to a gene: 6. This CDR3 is CASSSVRTGSTDTQYF. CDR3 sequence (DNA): TGTGCCAGCAGCTCCGTACGGACAGGGAGCACAGATACGCAGTATTTT.

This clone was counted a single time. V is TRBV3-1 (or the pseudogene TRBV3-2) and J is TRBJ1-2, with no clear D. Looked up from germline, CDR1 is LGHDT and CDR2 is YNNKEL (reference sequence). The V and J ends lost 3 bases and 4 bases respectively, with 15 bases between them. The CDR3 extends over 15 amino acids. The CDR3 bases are TGTGCCAGCAGCCAGGTTTTTGGCGCGGGCTATGGCTACACCTTC. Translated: CASSQVFGAGYGYTF.

CDR3 DNA sequence: TGTGCCAGCGGGGCCGTCCAAGAGACCCAGTACTTC. Translation: CASGAVQETQYF. The J gene is TRBJ2-5, the V gene TRBV3-1 (or the pseudogene TRBV3-2), with D possibly TRBD1 on 5 matching bases. V was pared by 8 bases and J by 1 base, with 8 bases between. The CDR3 runs to 12 residues. Looked up from germline, CDR1 is LGHDT and CDR2 is YNNKEL (reference sequence).